The 31 T cell receptor beta chains given below trace back to one sample, sequenced in a study of graft-versus-host responses after intestinal transplantation. The antigens of these receptors remain unknown. TCRdb's table, derived via immunoSEQ multiplex PCR, lists solely in-frame clones and lacks some. The profile shows about 120,000 clones, 80% to 95% of them singletons. This material consisted of unstimulated CD4+ T cells sorted from spleen or lymph node cells, taken before intestinal transplant. The receptors here all came from a human donor who received an intestinal transplant.

CDR3 sequence reads: CASSSGLNTGELFF. CDR3 nucleotide sequence: TGCGCCAGCAGCTCGGGACTTAACACCGGGGAGCTGTTTTTT. The chain couples TRBV5-1 to TRBJ2-2; D perhaps matches TRBD2 (6 bases). This CDR3 has 14 amino acids. Per the germline V gene, CDR1 is SGHRS and CDR2 is YFSETQ. The V end was cut by 3 bases, the J end by 2 bases, with 8 bases between.

The rearrangement links TRBV19 to TRBJ1-2, with 9 bases lining up with TRBD1. CDR3 length: 17 residues. Germline CDR1 is LNHDA and CDR2 is SQIVND (reference sequence). V was pared by 7 bases and J by 4 bases, with 16 bases of the junction left unmatched. The CDR3 nucleotides read TGTGCCAGTACTTCCGGGACAGGGACCGATCGTTTCTATGGCTACACCTTC. Translating gives CASTSGTGTDRFYGYTF. Filled out from reference TRBV19 and TRBJ1-2, the complete variable domain reads DGGITQSPKYLFRKEGQNVTLSCEQNLNHDAMYWYRQDPGQGLRLIYYSQIVNDFQKGDIAEGYSVSREKKESFPLTVTSAQKNPTAFYLCASTSGTGTDRFYGYTFGSGTRLTVV.

CDR3 DNA sequence: TGTGCCAGTAGTCGAGGACAGGAGCTCTCCTACGAGCAGTACTTC. It specifies CASSRGQELSYEQYF. V is TRBV19 and J is TRBJ2-7, with 7 bases fitting TRBD1. The CDR3 covers 15 residues. The V gene's germline CDR1 is LNHDA and CDR2 SQIVND (reference sequence). The V segment lost 5 bases and the J segment 0 bases; nucleotides outside the gene matches: 7.

In this sample, this clone turned up once. The V and J genes are TRBV5-5 and TRBJ2-7; 10 nucleotides align to TRBD2. Germline V CDR1 and CDR2: SGHKS, YYEKEE (reference sequence). Unmatched junction bases numbered 1, after V lost 0 bases and J lost 1 base. This CDR3 comprises 15 residues. The CDR3 spells CASSLVLAGSYEQYF. In nucleotides, the CDR3 is TGTGCCAGCAGCTTGGTACTAGCGGGATCCTACGAGCAGTACTTC.

This sequence joins TRBV7-3 and TRBJ2-1, with TRBD2 identical over 11 bases. Germline trimming cut 5 bases from V and 3 bases from J; bases unmatched to any gene: 6. Germline V CDR1 and CDR2: SGHTA, FQGTGA. CDR3 size: 16 residues. This chain's CDR3 is CASSPPGTSGYNEQFF. DNA of the CDR3: TGTGCCAGCAGCCCCCCCGGGACTAGCGGCTACAATGAGCAGTTCTTC.

This clone came up a few times. The chain has TRBV4-1 and TRBJ1-3; 7 positions match TRBD1. The CDR3 runs to 17 residues. Germline CDR1 MGHRA, CDR2 YSYEKL. V lost 1 base, J lost 0 bases, and 6 bases stayed unmatched. CDR3 sequence: CASSQGQGFSSGNTIYF. CDR3 sequence (DNA): TGCGCCAGCAGCCAAGGACAGGGATTCTCCTCTGGAAACACCATATATTTT.

The genes are TRBV23-1 and TRBJ1-5; possibly TRBD1 for D (5 bases). TRBV23-1 is an open reading frame, and its role is uncertain. This CDR3 region has 17 residues. V was cut by 0 bases and J by 2 bases, with 14 bases left in between. CDR3 sequence: CASSQSSGDGRNQPQHF. CDR3 nucleotide sequence: TGCGCCAGCAGTCAATCATCCGGGGACGGTCGCAATCAGCCCCAGCATTTT.

The chain couples TRBV19 to TRBJ1-1, with D hard to call. The CDR3 is 11 residues long. The germline V gene encodes CDR1 LNHDA and CDR2 SQIVND (reference sequence). The V end lost 8 bases, the J end lost 8 bases, and 12 bases lay between the germline ends. The CDR3 DNA reads TGTGCCAGTCGAACTAGGAGGGAAGCTTTCTTT. Residues: CASRTRREAFF.

The CDR3 nucleotides are TGCAGCGGGGGGACAGACGGAAACACCATATATTTT. As protein: CSGGTDGNTIYF. The J gene is TRBJ1-3, the V gene TRBV29-1, with 7 bases fitting TRBD1. The V gene end was trimmed by 7 bases and the J gene end by 4 bases; junction bases not matched to a gene: 4. Per the germline V gene, CDR1 is SQVTM and CDR2 is ANQGSEA. This CDR3 is built from 12 residues.

The V call is TRBV20-1, the J call TRBJ1-1; 8 bases are shared with TRBD1. The V gene's germline CDR1 is DFQATT and CDR2 SNEGSKA (reference sequence). V dropped 7 bases and J dropped 4; count of bases not matched to a gene: 2. The CDR3 is 11 residues long. CDR3 sequence: CSDQGATEAFF. As DNA, the CDR3 is TGCAGTGATCAGGGGGCCACTGAAGCTTTCTTT.

The gene calls are TRBV29-1 and TRBJ2-1; D is ambiguous. The CDR3 sequence is 11 residues long. Per the germline V gene, CDR1 is SQVTM and CDR2 is ANQGSEA. V was shortened by 0 bases and J by 8 bases, with 5 bases between the two germline ends. The CDR3 here is CSVEEVDEQFF. The CDR3 bases are TGCAGCGTTGAAGAGGTCGATGAGCAGTTCTTC.

The genes are TRBV28 and TRBJ2-1, with TRBD2 matching 7 bases. The J segment lost 2 bases and the V segment lost 5 bases, leaving 9 bases of the junction unmatched. The CDR3 runs to 16 residues. Germline CDR1 is MDHEN and CDR2 is SYDVKM. CDR3: CASSPSSGRTYNEQFF. CDR3 nucleotide sequence: TGTGCCAGCAGTCCCTCTAGCGGAAGAACCTACAATGAGCAGTTCTTC.

The chain links TRBV27 to TRBJ2-1, with D uncertain. Germline values: CDR1 MNHEY, CDR2 SMNVEV (reference sequence). V dropped 4 bases and J dropped 0 bases, with 10 bases sitting between them. CDR3 size: 15 residues. The CDR3 spells CASSSDGSSYNEQFF. In nucleotides, the CDR3 is TGTGCCAGCAGTTCAGACGGCAGCTCCTACAATGAGCAGTTCTTC.

This clone has just a few counts. The gene calls are TRBV10-3 and TRBJ1-3; D unclear. The CDR3 totals 12 residues. V was cut by 4 bases and J by 3 bases, with 4 bases left in between. Germline CDR1 is ENHRY and CDR2 is SYGVKD. The CDR3 DNA sequence: TGTGCCATCAGTGGACTTGGAAACACCATATATTTT. Protein product: CAISGLGNTIYF.

In DNA form, the CDR3 reads TGCGCCAGCAGCACTACTAGCGCCAACTCTGGGGCCAACGTCCTGACTTTC. Translated, it gives CASSTTSANSGANVLTF. The chain couples TRBV5-1 to TRBJ2-6, with 7 nucleotides matching TRBD2. Looked up from germline, CDR1 is SGHRS and CDR2 is YFSETQ. This CDR3 spans 17 amino acids. The ends lost 4 bases at V and 0 bases at J; junction bases unmatched: 7.

V is TRBV5-1 and J is TRBJ1-4, with D unresolved. The CDR3 is 10 residues long. Germline V CDR1 and CDR2: SGHRS, YFSETQ. Deletions cut 8 bases from V and 8 bases from J, with 7 bases between. CDR3 DNA sequence: TGCGCCAGGGTCCGCGAAAAACTGTTTTTT. It specifies CARVREKLFF.

CDR3 DNA: TGTGCCAGCAGTTCTCCGACGGGGAGCACAGATACGCAGTATTTT. It codes for CASSSPTGSTDTQYF. This chain joins TRBV27 and TRBJ2-3, with D maybe TRBD2 (5 bases). V was clipped by 4 bases and J by 0 bases, with 11 bases between them. The germline CDR1 and CDR2 sequences are MNHEY and SMNVEV (reference sequence). CDR3 length: 15 amino acids.

The chain is built from TRBV5-1 and TRBJ2-2, with D possibly called TRBD1 or TRBD2 (5 bases each). V gave up 0 bases and J gave up 6 bases, with 12 bases separating them. The CDR3 sequence is 15 residues long. The germline CDR1 and CDR2 sequences are SGHRS and YFSETQ. CDR3 DNA: TGCGCCAGCAGCTTGGTCCAGGGAGTAGCCGGGGAGCTGTTTTTT. Its protein is CASSLVQGVAGELFF. The whole variable domain, remainder taken from reference TRBV5-1 and TRBJ2-2, is KAGVTQTPRYLIKTRGQQVTLSCSPISGHRSVSWYQQTPGQGLQFLFEYFSETQRNKGNFPGRFSGRQFSNSRSEMNVSTLELGDSALYLCASSLVQGVAGELFFGEGSRLTVL.

V and J are TRBV7-2 and TRBJ2-6; the D is unclear. The CDR3 contains 15 residues. Germline V gives CDR1 SGHTA, CDR2 FQGNSA. V was trimmed by 5 bases and J by 0 bases, leaving 8 bases between them. The CDR3 nucleotides read TGTGCCAGCAGCACCGACAACTCTGGGGCCAACGTCCTGACTTTC. Amino acids: CASSTDNSGANVLTF.

The CDR3 nucleotides are TGTGCCAGCAGTTACTCGGCAGGAGCAGGGGGTCAGCCCCAGCATTTT. Its translation is CASSYSAGAGGQPQHF. The chain carries TRBV6-5 and TRBJ1-5; 7 bases map to TRBD1. The CDR3 contains 16 residues. CDR1 and CDR2 (germline): MNHEY, SVGAGI. After removal of 0 bases from V and 6 bases from J, the junction contained 8 bases not matched to a gene.

The chain uses TRBV9 and TRBJ2-1; 7 positions agree with TRBD2. With V trimmed by 0 bases and J by 5 bases, 8 bases remained unmatched. CDR3 length: 16 residues. Germline V gene lookup returns CDR1 SGDLS and CDR2 YYNGEE. CDR3 nucleotides: TGTGCCAGCAGCGTAGTTTCTGGCGGGAGCCACAATGAGCAGTTCTTC. Translating it yields CASSVVSGGSHNEQFF.

This sequence joins TRBV29-1 and TRBJ1-4; tentatively, D is TRBD1 (6 bases). CDR1 and CDR2 from the germline V gene are SQVTM and ANQGSEA. V gave up 2 bases and J gave up 11 bases, with 21 bases separating them. The CDR3 runs to 15 residues. The CDR3 sequence: CSVETPIGRGRKLFF. As DNA, the CDR3 is TGCAGCGTTGAAACTCCCATCGGACGGGGGCGGAAACTGTTTTTT.

The chain carries TRBV6-5 and TRBJ2-1; no firm D call. V dropped 0 bases and J dropped 6 bases, with 9 bases sitting between them. Germline CDR1 reads MNHEY; CDR2 reads SVGAGI. This CDR3 has 14 amino acids. The CDR3 coding sequence is TGTGCCAGCAGTTACTCGATCAGAAGCAATGAGCAGTTCTTC. This translates into CASSYSIRSNEQFF.

The J gene is TRBJ2-7, the V gene TRBV7-3; D uncertain. Germline V gene sequence: CDR1 SGHTA, CDR2 FQGTGA. Between the trimmed V and J ends, which lost 4 bases and 1 base, there was a span of 8 bases. This CDR3 has 13 amino acids. CDR3 in amino acids: CASSWDLSYEQYF. The CDR3 DNA is TGTGCCAGCAGCTGGGATTTATCCTACGAGCAGTACTTC. Full variable domain (rest looked up from reference TRBV7-3 and TRBJ2-7): GAGVSQTPSNKVTEKGKYVELRCDPISGHTALYWYRQSLGQGPEFLIYFQGTGAADDSGLPNDRFFAVRPEGSVSTLKIQRTERGDSAVYLCASSWDLSYEQYFGPGTRLTVT.

This clone was detected once. The chain combines TRBV27 with TRBJ2-1, with 7 bases aligning to TRBD2. CDR3 length equals 16 residues. Trimming at V came to 0 bases and at J to 3 bases, leaving 5 bases not matched to a gene. Germline CDR1 is MNHEY and CDR2 is SMNVEV (reference sequence). The CDR3 DNA reads as TGTGCCAGCAGTTTATCGGAGCGGGGCCGCTACAATGAGCAGTTCTTC. Amino acids: CASSLSERGRYNEQFF.

Remarks on this clone: The sample contains more than one DNA sequence encoding this CDR3. This chain joins TRBV9 and TRBJ1-2, with 11 bases matching TRBD1. The J segment lost 3 bases and the V segment lost 3 bases, leaving 4 bases of the junction unmatched. Germline V gene sequence: CDR1 SGDLS, CDR2 YYNGEE. The CDR3 covers 15 residues. The DNA for the CDR3 is TGTGCCAGCAGCGCCAGGGACAGGGGGGACTATGGCTACACCTTC. Translating gives CASSARDRGDYGYTF.

The J gene is TRBJ2-7, the V gene TRBV6-5; D is possibly TRBD2 (6 bases). This CDR3 spans 11 amino acids. From germline, CDR1 is MNHEY and CDR2 SVGAGI. V lost 9 bases and J lost 6, with 12 bases in between. CDR3 residues: CASRGEVEQYF. DNA of the CDR3: TGTGCCAGTCGTGGGGAGGTCGAGCAGTACTTC.

The V call is TRBV5-1, the J call TRBJ2-4, with D perhaps given as TRBD1 or TRBD2 (5 bases each). Looked up from germline, CDR1 is SGHRS and CDR2 is YFSETQ. The germline V and J ends were trimmed by 4 bases and 8 bases, with 16 bases remaining between them. The length of the CDR3 is 14 residues. The CDR3: CASSPTGTRDIQYF. CDR3 coding DNA: TGCGCCAGCAGCCCCACCGGGACCAGAGACATTCAGTACTTC. Full variable domain (remainder filled in from reference TRBV5-1 and TRBJ2-4): KAGVTQTPRYLIKTRGQQVTLSCSPISGHRSVSWYQQTPGQGLQFLFEYFSETQRNKGNFPGRFSGRQFSNSRSEMNVSTLELGDSALYLCASSPTGTRDIQYFGAGTRLSVL.

This chain connects TRBV28 to TRBJ2-3; 12 bases align to TRBD2. The CDR3 has 16 residues. Germline V CDR1 and CDR2: MDHEN, SYDVKM. The V and J ends lost 4 bases and 6 bases, in that order; junction bases with no gene match: 8. CDR3 bases: TGTGCCAGCAGTTCCCCTCTAGCGGGAGGGCCCGATACGCAGTATTTT. The encoded protein is CASSSPLAGGPDTQYF.

The chain's CDR3 is CATSRGSGRFGETQYF. DNA of the CDR3: TGTGCCACCTCCCGCGGGAGCGGGAGATTCGGAGAGACCCAGTACTTC. The chain is built from TRBV25-1 and TRBJ2-5, with 8 bases aligning to TRBD2. The V and J ends lost 10 bases and 4 bases, in that order; junction bases with no gene match: 17. Germline V lookup: CDR1 MGHDK, CDR2 SYGVNS. The CDR3 totals 16 residues.

The chain employs TRBV2 and TRBJ2-1; no clear D gene. V was clipped by 5 bases and J by 10 bases, with 12 bases between them. From germline, CDR1 is SNHLY and CDR2 FYNNEI. The CDR3 loop spans 12 amino acids. The CDR3 coding sequence is TGTGCCAGCAGTTCCAGTGGGCGGGAGCAGTTCTTC. Amino acids: CASSSSGREQFF.